The T cell receptor beta chain described here comes from a study of blood T cell repertoires in COVID-19. About the study: T cells, B-cell-depleted T cells, or PBMCs supplied cDNA or gDNA.

The CDR3 totals 13 residues. Between the trimmed V and J ends, which lost 11 bases and 2 bases, there was a span of 16 bases. CDR1 and CDR2 from the germline V gene are SNHLY and FYNNEI. Generated by immunoSEQ multiplex PCR, the TCRdb table keeps only in-frame clones and is missing some. The sample has about 60,000 clones; around nine tenths are singletons. The chain carries TRBV2 and TRBJ2-7; D gene ambiguous. The sample comprised peripheral blood. The TCR originated in a woman in her fifties or sixties with active COVID-19. The CDR3 sequence is CADGLVEPYEQYF. The CDR3 DNA follows: TGTGCCGATGGGCTCGTCGAACCCTACGAGCAGTACTTC.